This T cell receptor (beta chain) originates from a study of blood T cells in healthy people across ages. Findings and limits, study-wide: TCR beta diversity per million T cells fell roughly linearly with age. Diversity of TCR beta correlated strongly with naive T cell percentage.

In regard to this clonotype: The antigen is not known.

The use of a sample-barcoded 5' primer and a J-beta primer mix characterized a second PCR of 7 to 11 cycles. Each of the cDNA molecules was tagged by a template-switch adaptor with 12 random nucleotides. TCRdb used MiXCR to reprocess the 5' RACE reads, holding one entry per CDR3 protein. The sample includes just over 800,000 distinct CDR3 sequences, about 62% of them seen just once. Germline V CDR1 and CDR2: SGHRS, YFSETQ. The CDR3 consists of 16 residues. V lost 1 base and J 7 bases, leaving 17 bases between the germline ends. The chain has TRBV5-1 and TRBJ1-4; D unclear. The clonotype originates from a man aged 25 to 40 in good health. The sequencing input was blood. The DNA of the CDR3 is TGCGCCAGCAGCTTGCAGTCAGGTTACAGCTCTGAAAAACTGTTTTTT. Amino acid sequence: CASSLQSGYSSEKLFF. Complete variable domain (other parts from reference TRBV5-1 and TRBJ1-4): KAGVTQTPRYLIKTRGQQVTLSCSPISGHRSVSWYQQTPGQGLQFLFEYFSETQRNKGNFPGRFSGRQFSNSRSEMNVSTLELGDSALYLCASSLQSGYSSEKLFFGSGTQLSVL.